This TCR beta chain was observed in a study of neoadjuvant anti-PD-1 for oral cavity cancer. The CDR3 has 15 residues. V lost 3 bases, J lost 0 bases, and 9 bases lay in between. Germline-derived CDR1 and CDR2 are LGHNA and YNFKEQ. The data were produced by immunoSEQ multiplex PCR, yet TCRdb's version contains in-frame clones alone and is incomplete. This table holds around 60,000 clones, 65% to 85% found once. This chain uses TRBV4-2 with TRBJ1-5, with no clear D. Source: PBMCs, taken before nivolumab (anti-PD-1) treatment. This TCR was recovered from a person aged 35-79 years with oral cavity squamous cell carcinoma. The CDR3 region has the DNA TGTGCCAGCAGCCAGGTAGCCATTAGCAATCAGCCCCAGCATTTT. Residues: CASSQVAISNQPQHF.